A selection of T cell receptor beta chains follows, all from one sample in a study of radiotherapy plus CTLA-4 blockade in lung cancer. Measured with immunoSEQ multiplex PCR; TCRdb has only the in-frame clones, and not every one. The sample carries about 90,000 clones, less than 80% recorded once. The sample here was peripheral blood, taken from a patient treated with radiotherapy plus ipilimumab. Receptor source: a human donor with non-small cell lung cancer that progressed on radiotherapy plus ipilimumab. CDR3s include the opening cysteine and the closing phenylalanine or tryptophan. D genes are given only for firm matches. Rows give clone size only sometimes, using once, few, many, or a class for an expanded clone.

cdr3_aa cdr3_nt clone_size d_call j_call v_call
CASSLPDSTEAFF TGTGCCAGCAGTCTCCCTGATAGCACTGAAGCTTTCTTT once - TRBJ1-1 TRBV28
CASSHATSAYYEQYF TGTGCCAGCAGTCACGCGACTAGCGCCTACTACGAGCAGTACTTC once TRBD2 TRBJ2-7 TRBV6-5
CSVGRTGVEEKLFF TGCAGCGTTGGGCGGACAGGGGTGGAGGAAAAACTGTTTTTT - TRBD1 TRBJ1-4 TRBV29-1
CASSGFRQEAEQYF TGTGCCAGCAGCGGGTTCCGACAGGAGGCCGAGCAGTACTTC - - TRBJ2-7 TRBV2
CASSDLGVSYEQYF TGTGCCAGCAGTGATTTGGGAGTTTCCTACGAGCAGTACTTC - - TRBJ2-7 TRBV2
CASSNLGLSGNTIYF TGTGCCAGCAGCAATTTGGGACTCTCTGGAAACACCATATATTTT - - TRBJ1-3 TRBV7-2
CASTRGHPYYTF TGTGCCAGCACCAGGGGACACCCATACTACACCTTC few - TRBJ1-2 TRBV6-1
CASSLAPDFYEQYF TGTGCCAGCAGTTTAGCCCCTGACTTCTACGAGCAGTACTTC - - TRBJ2-7 TRBV27
CASSLRRAPINQPQHF TGTGCCAGCAGTCTACGGAGGGCCCCGATCAATCAGCCCCAGCATTTT - - TRBJ1-5 TRBV28
CASSQSGRSTEAFF TGTGCCAGCAGCCAATCGGGACGGTCCACTGAAGCTTTCTTT - - TRBJ1-1 TRBV16
CASSLFGQHNEQFF TGTGCCAGCAGTTTATTCGGGCAGCACAATGAGCAGTTCTTC - - TRBJ2-1 TRBV27
CASSFRQNTGELFF TGTGCCAGCAGCTTCAGACAGAACACCGGGGAGCTGTTTTTT - - TRBJ2-2 TRBV11-3
CASGTENTEAFF TGTGCCAGCGGGACAGAGAACACTGAAGCTTTCTTT - TRBD1 TRBJ1-1 TRBV6-1
CASSGGREQYF TGTGCCAGCAGCGGGGGTCGGGAGCAGTACTTC - - TRBJ2-7 TRBV6-5
CASSPLWKKGGSSGELFF TGTGCCAGCAGCCCACTCTGGAAGAAGGGAGGTTCATCCGGGGAGCTGTTTTTT once - TRBJ2-2 TRBV11-2
CASSQDPVNGYTF TGTGCCAGCAGCCAGGACCCAGTTAATGGCTACACCTTC - - TRBJ1-2 TRBV7-9
CASMGYSSGNTIYF TGTGCCAGCATGGGATACAGCTCTGGAAACACCATATATTTT few - TRBJ1-3 TRBV28
CATRTVGIYEQYF TGTGCCACCCGGACAGTGGGCATCTACGAGCAGTACTTC - - TRBJ2-7 TRBV10-3
CASSPPGTGVFEQFF TGTGCCAGCTCCCCTCCGGGTACAGGGGTATTTGAGCAGTTCTTC - TRBD1 TRBJ2-1 TRBV6-5
CASSFGGGAGNQPQHF TGTGCCAGCAGCTTCGGAGGGGGGGCAGGCAATCAGCCCCAGCATTTT - - TRBJ1-5 TRBV5-6
CASSESTAYGYTF TGTGCCAGCAGTGAGAGTACGGCCTATGGCTACACCTTC - - TRBJ1-2 TRBV6-5
CASNWGQSYEQYF TGTGCCAGCAACTGGGGACAGAGCTACGAGCAGTACTTC - TRBD1 TRBJ2-7 TRBV6-5
CASSSFTGGTEAFF TGTGCCAGCAGCTCCTTCACAGGGGGCACTGAAGCTTTCTTT few TRBD1 TRBJ1-1 TRBV7-9
CAWRPRDRYNSPLHF TGTGCCTGGAGGCCCCGGGACAGGTATAATTCACCCCTCCACTTT - TRBD1 TRBJ1-6 TRBV30
CASSYLTDRNQPQHF TGTGCCAGCAGTTACTTGACAGACCGCAATCAGCCCCAGCATTTT - - TRBJ1-5 TRBV6-6
CAWSVRPGLLYSYEQYF TGTGCCTGGAGTGTACGGCCGGGACTCTTATACTCCTACGAGCAGTACTTC once - TRBJ2-7 TRBV30
CATGTSGDTQYF TGTGCCACCGGGACTAGCGGGGATACGCAGTATTTT - TRBD2 TRBJ2-3 TRBV2
CASSPTGNTEAFF TGTGCCAGCAGTCCAACCGGGAACACTGAAGCTTTCTTT - - TRBJ1-1 TRBV27
CASSPPTNNEQFF TGTGCCAGCTCACCACCGACTAACAATGAGCAGTTCTTC - - TRBJ2-1 TRBV18
CASSPGTGQETQYF TGTGCCAGCAGCCCCGGGACGGGCCAAGAGACCCAGTACTTC - - TRBJ2-5 TRBV7-9
CASSLERDSTDTQYF TGTGCCAGCAGCTTAGAGCGGGATAGCACAGATACGCAGTATTTT - TRBD2 TRBJ2-3 TRBV7-9
CASSRDSSSYEQYF TGTGCTAGCTCCCGGGACTCGAGCTCCTACGAGCAGTACTTC - - TRBJ2-7 TRBV7-7
CASSEKVPDTQYF TGTGCCAGCAGTGAGAAGGTGCCCGATACGCAGTATTTT - - TRBJ2-3 TRBV6-1
CASSFATNNHEQYF TGTGCCAGCAGCTTCGCGACAAACAACCACGAGCAGTACTTC - - TRBJ2-7 TRBV5-4
CASSEPRSGNTIYF TGTGCCAGCAGTGAACCCAGGTCTGGAAACACCATATATTTT many - TRBJ1-3 TRBV2
CASSLRGANTGELFF TGTGCCAGCAGCTTAAGGGGGGCAAACACCGGGGAGCTGTTTTTT - - TRBJ2-2 TRBV11-3
CASSLAVGSYEQYF TGTGCCAGCAGCTTAGCCGTCGGTTCCTACGAGCAGTACTTC - - TRBJ2-7 TRBV7-6
CASSQDWLAGEKYF TGCGCCAGCAGCCAAGACTGGCTAGCGGGGGAAAAATATTTT - TRBD2 TRBJ2-3 TRBV4-1
CASSYLRDLLTYGYTF TGTGCCAGCAGTTACTTACGGGACCTTCTGACCTATGGCTACACCTTC many - TRBJ1-2 TRBV6-6
CASSLLGVVGSHTEAFF TGTGCCAGCAGTCTTCTAGGAGTGGTGGGATCTCACACTGAAGCTTTCTTT - - TRBJ1-1 TRBV28
CASSPPTGAHGYTF TGTGCCAGCTCACCGCCCACCGGGGCTCATGGCTACACCTTC - - TRBJ1-2 TRBV18
CASSETGLWNTEAFF TGTGCCAGCAGTGAAACAGGGCTGTGGAACACTGAAGCTTTCTTT - - TRBJ1-1 TRBV6-1
CASSPGTGETQYF TGTGCCAGCTCACCAGGGACGGGAGAGACCCAGTACTTC - - TRBJ2-5 TRBV18
CASSQGGSTGELFF TGCGCCAGCAGCCAGGGTGGAAGCACCGGGGAGCTGTTTTTT - - TRBJ2-2 TRBV4-1
CAIANGGTEAFF TGTGCCATCGCGAACGGGGGGACTGAAGCTTTCTTT - - TRBJ1-1 TRBV10-3
CASSFMDPQDTEAFF TGCGCCAGCAGCTTTATGGACCCACAAGACACTGAAGCTTTCTTT - - TRBJ1-1 TRBV5-1